The 10 T cell receptor beta chains below all came from one sample that was sequenced in a study of PD-L1 blockade in urothelial cancer. Sample time point: peripheral blood 6 weeks after treatment start. Sequenced by immunoSEQ multiplex PCR; TCRdb stores in-frame clones only, minus some. Of 25,000 to 30,000 clones detected, 80% to 90% appear once; the ten largest clones hold 2.5% to 3%. Sequencing used PBMCs, obtained around atezolizumab (anti-PD-L1) treatment. The receptors derive from an older man with urothelial cancer.

V and J are TRBV5-1 and TRBJ2-3, with D maybe TRBD2 (5 bases). Germline V gene lookup returns CDR1 SGHRS and CDR2 YFSETQ. The CDR3 spans 15 residues. Between the trimmed V and J ends, which lost 5 bases and 2 bases, there was a span of 15 bases. In DNA, the CDR3 is TGCGCCAGCAGAGCGGACGGGCAACTCACAGATACGCAGTATTTT. Translation gives CASRADGQLTDTQYF.

The V call is TRBV4-2, the J call TRBJ2-4; 7 bases map to TRBD1. Trimming took 1 base from V and 3 from J; bases not matched to a gene: 3. CDR3 size: 15 residues. CDR1 and CDR2 (germline): LGHNA, YNFKEQ. The CDR3 DNA reads as TGTGCCAGCAGCCAAGTCACAGGGGTCAAAAACATTCAGTACTTC. As protein: CASSQVTGVKNIQYF.

The chain recombines TRBV11-2 with TRBJ2-3; 11 nucleotides line up with TRBD1. V lost 4 bases, J lost 6 bases, and 12 bases stayed unmatched. The germline gives CDR1 SGHAT, CDR2 FQNNGV. The CDR3 contains 17 residues. CDR3 loop: CASSWEQDRGRLDTQYF. The CDR3 bases are TGTGCCAGCAGCTGGGAACAGGACAGGGGGCGATTGGATACGCAGTATTTT.

V usage is TRBV15 and J usage is TRBJ1-2; TRBD1 matches 9 bases. This CDR3 contains 15 residues. V lost 3 bases, J lost 3 bases, and 5 bases stayed unmatched. Germline CDR1 reads LNHNV; CDR2 reads YYDKDF (reference sequence). This CDR3 is CATSRGQGWHYGYTF. The CDR3 nucleotides read TGTGCCACCAGCAGGGGACAGGGTTGGCACTATGGCTACACCTTC.

This chain uses TRBV5-5 with TRBJ1-1; D is unclear. CDR1 is SGHKS, CDR2 YYEKEE, per germline (reference sequence). The CDR3 contains 13 residues. Trimming left V 5 bases short and J 2 bases short, with 10 bases between. The DNA of the CDR3 is TGTGCCAGCAGTACAATCCCCAACACTGAAGCTTTCTTT. Translation: CASSTIPNTEAFF.

This clone was seen once. This chain connects TRBV11-3 to TRBJ2-7; D perhaps matches TRBD2 (5 bases). The germline CDR1 and CDR2 sequences are SGHNT and YENEEA. The V and J ends lost 5 bases and 2 bases respectively, with 13 bases between them. CDR3 length: 14 residues. The CDR3: CASSLWGETYEQYF. The CDR3 nucleotides read TGTGCCAGCAGCCTGTGGGGAGAGACCTACGAGCAGTACTTC.

The chain links TRBV5-5 to TRBJ2-5, with 13 bases that match TRBD2. CDR3 length: 17 amino acids. V lost 4 bases and J lost 5; bases outside the gene matches: 11. Germline CDR1 is SGHKS and CDR2 is YYEKEE (reference sequence). CDR3 coding DNA: TGTGCCAGCAGCAAGCTTGGTTCACTAGCGGGAGGGGAGACCCAGTACTTC. It specifies CASSKLGSLAGGETQYF.

The chain combines TRBV6-5 with TRBJ1-1; 7 bases map to TRBD1. Germline values: CDR1 MNHEY, CDR2 SVGAGI. V was pared by 10 bases and J by 3 bases, with 11 bases of the junction left unmatched. This CDR3 comprises 14 residues. The CDR3 DNA reads TGTGCCACTTCTAGAGGACAGGCCGACACTGAAGCTTTCTTT. Its protein product is CATSRGQADTEAFF.

The DNA of the CDR3 is TGTGCCACCAGCAGAGGGCAGCAAGAGACCCAGTACTTC. It specifies CATSRGQQETQYF. The chain carries TRBV15 and TRBJ2-5; D is uncertain. Trimming left V 1 base short and J 2 bases short, with 5 bases between. The CDR3 sequence is 13 residues long. The germline CDR1 and CDR2 sequences are LNHNV and YYDKDF (reference sequence).

The gene calls are TRBV28 and TRBJ2-1; TRBD2 matches at 9 bases. The CDR3 is 16 residues long. Unmatched junction bases numbered 11, after V lost 7 bases and J lost 4 bases. CDR1 is MDHEN, CDR2 SYDVKM, per germline. CDR3 bases: TGTGCCAGCAACGCAGGTGGCGGGAGGGCTTACAATGAGCAGTTCTTC. Translating it yields CASNAGGGRAYNEQFF.